The 32 T cell receptor beta chains below come from one sample, sequenced in a study of cytomegalovirus exposure and HLA in healthy donors. Primers for the PCR totalled 60 Vbeta and 13 Jbeta. TCRdb's table, derived via immunoSEQ multiplex PCR, lists solely in-frame clones and lacks some. Here the sample spans 130,000 to 150,000 clones, roughly 77% being singletons. Material: PBMCs. These TCRs come from a female donor in good health and CMV-seronegative.

The J gene is TRBJ1-6, the V gene TRBV7-8; 8 nucleotides agree with TRBD1. The germline V gene encodes CDR1 SGHVS and CDR2 FQNEAQ. There are 15 residues in the CDR3. Losses at the gene ends were 5 bases for V and 6 bases for J; bases not matched to a gene: 6. The chain's CDR3 is CASSLDRGRNSPLHF. CDR3 coding DNA: TGTGCCAGCAGCCTAGACAGGGGACGTAATTCACCCCTCCACTTT.

The chain is built from TRBV7-6 and TRBJ2-7; possibly TRBD2 for D (5 bases). CDR3 size: 12 residues. Trimming stripped 5 bases from V and 6 bases from J, with 11 bases between. Per germline, CDR1 SGHVS and CDR2 FNYEAQ. The CDR3 sequence: CASSPPGSEQYF. CDR3 DNA: TGTGCCAGCAGCCCGCCGGGGAGCGAGCAGTACTTC.

This sequence joins TRBV28 and TRBJ1-4; 8 bases fit TRBD1. CDR1 MDHEN and CDR2 SYDVKM come from the germline V gene. The CDR3 spans 16 residues. The V and J ends lost 5 bases and 0 bases, in that order; junction bases with no gene match: 5. CDR3 in amino acids: CASSAGGPATNEKLFF. The CDR3, as DNA: TGTGCCAGCAGTGCAGGGGGCCCGGCAACTAATGAAAAACTGTTTTTT.

This chain joins TRBV25-1 and TRBJ2-3; the D gene is possibly TRBD1 (6 bases). Trimming removed 6 bases at V and 4 bases at J, with 20 bases between. The CDR3 loop spans 16 amino acids. From germline, CDR1 is MGHDK and CDR2 SYGVNS. CDR3 nucleotides: TGTGCCAGCAGCGACACGACAGGTCAAAGGGCAGATACGCAGTATTTT. This encodes CASSDTTGQRADTQYF.

This rearrangement joins TRBV7-3 to TRBJ2-7; TRBD1 is a possible D gene (5 bases). This CDR3 spans 14 amino acids. Trimming removed 5 bases at V and 4 bases at J, with 15 bases between. CDR1 is SGHTA and CDR2 is FQGTGA in the germline V gene. The CDR3 bases are TGTGCCAGCAGCCCTATAGGGGCACAATACGAGCAGTACTTC. It translates to CASSPIGAQYEQYF.

V and J are TRBV7-2 and TRBJ2-3, with TRBD2 identical over 7 bases. The CDR3 covers 15 residues. After removal of 5 bases from V and 4 bases from J, the junction contained 9 bases not matched to a gene. Germline V gives CDR1 SGHTA, CDR2 FQGNSA. The CDR3 is CASSTTSARPDTQYF. CDR3 nucleotide sequence: TGTGCCAGCAGCACAACTAGCGCTCGACCAGATACGCAGTATTTT.

The chain combines TRBV11-2 with TRBJ1-2; D not resolved. This CDR3 region has 16 residues. Germline V lookup: CDR1 SGHAT, CDR2 FQNNGV. V was cut by 0 bases and J by 0 bases, with 11 bases left in between. The CDR3 DNA is TGTGCCAGCAGCTTAGAGTTTGGCGGAGCTAACTATGGCTACACCTTC. It specifies CASSLEFGGANYGYTF.

V and J are TRBV5-1 and TRBJ2-3; D gene ambiguous. The germline gives CDR1 SGHRS, CDR2 YFSETQ. Trimming removed 3 bases at V and 5 bases at J, with 4 bases between. The CDR3 sequence is 11 residues long. DNA of the CDR3: TGCGCCAGCAGCTCACAAGATACGCAGTATTTT. Residues: CASSSQDTQYF.

This chain joins TRBV2 and TRBJ2-1; D possibly corresponds to TRBD1 (6 bases). Germline CDR1 and CDR2: SNHLY and FYNNEI. This CDR3 region has 15 residues. Between the trimmed V and J ends, which lost 7 bases and 6 bases, there was a span of 19 bases. CDR3 region: CASIIEAGVINEQFF. The CDR3, as DNA: TGTGCCAGCATCATTGAGGCAGGGGTAATCAATGAGCAGTTCTTC.

The chain has TRBV15 and TRBJ2-3; weak D call: TRBD2 (6 bases). Trimming removed 5 bases from V and 6 bases from J, with 15 bases in between. The germline CDR1 and CDR2 sequences are LNHNV and YYDKDF (reference sequence). The CDR3 runs 14 residues. CDR3 nucleotide sequence: TGTGCCACCAGCCCGCCGGGAGTGGCGGATACGCAGTATTTT. Protein sequence: CATSPPGVADTQYF.

This clone was recorded only once. The rearrangement uses TRBV29-1 and TRBJ2-7, with 9 bases fitting TRBD1. Germline CDR1 is SQVTM and CDR2 is ANQGSEA. The CDR3 loop spans 13 amino acids. V trimming: 7 bases; J trimming: 4 bases; junction bases outside the gene matches: 8. CDR3 residues: CSAGQGNGYEQYF. The DNA for the CDR3 is TGCAGCGCAGGACAGGGGAACGGGTACGAGCAGTACTTC.

This chain uses TRBV4-1 with TRBJ1-5, with 8 positions matching TRBD1. Losses at the gene ends were 4 bases for V and 4 bases for J; bases not matched to a gene: 12. The CDR3 is made up of 17 amino acids. Per germline, CDR1 MGHRA and CDR2 YSYEKL. CDR3 nucleotides: TGCGCCAGCAGCCGACTAATTCGGACAGGGTCAAATCAGCCCCAGCATTTT. Translation gives CASSRLIRTGSNQPQHF.

CDR3 in DNA: TGCGCCAGCAGCCAAGATGTGGGGGCGGGCCAGCCCCAGCATTTT. As protein: CASSQDVGAGQPQHF. This chain links TRBV4-1 with TRBJ1-5, with a weak D call TRBD1 (6 bases). Trimming cost V 0 bases and J 7 bases, with 13 bases left between them. Germline V lookup: CDR1 MGHRA, CDR2 YSYEKL. The CDR3 runs 15 residues.

This clone was seen more than once but under ten times. This chain uses TRBV5-6 with TRBJ2-7; TRBD2 matches 7 bases. V was pared by 7 bases and J by 2 bases, with 9 bases of the junction left unmatched. CDR1 and CDR2 (germline): SGHDT, YYEEEE. There are 14 residues in the CDR3. This CDR3 is CASAPGAGAYEQYF. CDR3 DNA: TGTGCCAGCGCTCCTGGGGCGGGGGCCTACGAGCAGTACTTC. The complete variable domain, with remaining parts taken from reference TRBV5-6 and TRBJ2-7, reads DAGVTQSPTHLIKTRGQQVTLRCSPKSGHDTVSWYQQALGQGPQFIFQYYEEEERQRGNFPDRFSGHQFPNYSSELNVNALLLGDSALYLCASAPGAGAYEQYFGPGTRLTVT.

The chain couples TRBV5-4 to TRBJ2-3; 9 nucleotides match TRBD1. In germline, CDR1 is SGHNT, CDR2 YYREEE (reference sequence). The V segment lost 5 bases and the J segment 0 bases; nucleotides outside the gene matches: 4. The CDR3 runs 15 residues. The CDR3 DNA sequence: TGTGCCAGCAGTTTCGGACAGGGGAGCACAGATACGCAGTATTTT. Translated, it gives CASSFGQGSTDTQYF.

The chain employs TRBV19 and TRBJ2-7, with 11 bases that match TRBD2. Germline V gene lookup returns CDR1 LNHDA and CDR2 SQIVND (reference sequence). The CDR3 has 15 amino acids. Trimming at V came to 5 bases and at J to 4 bases, leaving 7 bases not matched to a gene. CDR3 protein: CASSVRTSGSYEQYF. DNA of the CDR3: TGTGCCAGTAGTGTCCGGACTAGCGGGTCTTACGAGCAGTACTTC.

This clone has only a few counts. The chain recombines TRBV30 with TRBJ2-1; possibly TRBD2 for D (5 bases). Germline V gene data show CDR1 as GTSNPN and CDR2 as SVGIG (reference sequence). This CDR3 comprises 14 residues. V gave up 8 bases and J gave up 0 bases, with 14 bases separating them. The CDR3 bases are TGTGCCGTCGATGGACTCAGCTCCTACAATGAGCAGTTCTTC. This sequence encodes CAVDGLSSYNEQFF.

With regard to this clone: Relative to the germline gene, one junction end is altered; a read error may explain this. The chain is built from TRBV4-1 and TRBJ1-2, with D hard to call. There are 11 residues in the CDR3. Germline-derived CDR1 and CDR2 are MGHRA and YSYEKL. The CDR3 DNA is TGCGCCAGCAGCCAAGATATGACTAAACTCTTC. Translation: CASSQDMTKLF.

V is TRBV7-2 and J is TRBJ2-2; TRBD1 aligns across 10 bases. The junction had 6 bases not matched to a gene; V was cut back by 5 bases and J by 6 bases. Germline V gene data show CDR1 as SGHTA and CDR2 as FQGNSA. CDR3 length: 15 amino acids. As DNA, the CDR3 is TGTGCCAGCAGCGGGGGACAGGGGTTGTCCGGGGAGCTGTTTTTT. This translates into CASSGGQGLSGELFF.

V and J are TRBV7-2 and TRBJ2-2; 9 positions agree with TRBD2. Trimming cost V 7 bases and J 4 bases; bases outside gene matches: 4. The CDR3 has 14 amino acids. CDR1 is SGHTA and CDR2 is FQGNSA in the germline V gene. The CDR3 coding sequence is TGTGCCAGCAATAGCGGGAGCAGCACCGGGGAGCTGTTTTTT. It codes for CASNSGSSTGELFF.

The genes are TRBV27 and TRBJ2-7, with D maybe TRBD2 (6 bases). Germline values: CDR1 MNHEY, CDR2 SMNVEV (reference sequence). V was trimmed by 7 bases and J by 2 bases, leaving 15 bases between them. CDR3 size: 14 residues. The CDR3 spells CASKPRTIAYEQYF. DNA of the CDR3: TGTGCCAGCAAACCCAGGACTATCGCCTACGAGCAGTACTTC.

This chain uses TRBV2 with TRBJ2-1; tentative D call: TRBD2 (7 bases). V lost 4 bases, J lost 4 bases, and 14 bases lay in between. The CDR3 covers 15 residues. The V gene's germline CDR1 is SNHLY and CDR2 FYNNEI. The DNA for the CDR3 is TGTGCCAGCAGTGTAGGGGGAGGGACTTACAATGAGCAGTTCTTC. Amino acid sequence: CASSVGGGTYNEQFF.

The chain carries TRBV11-2 and TRBJ1-1; D is uncertain. CDR3 length: 12 residues. Trimming stripped 7 bases from V and 3 bases from J, with 9 bases between. Germline CDR1 and CDR2: SGHAT and FQNNGV. The CDR3 region has the DNA TGTGCCAGCATGGGCCCTTACACTGAAGCTTTCTTT. This encodes CASMGPYTEAFF.

The genes are TRBV5-1 and TRBJ2-7; 11 nucleotides match TRBD1. Germline-derived CDR1 and CDR2 are SGHRS and YFSETQ. The V gene end was trimmed by 3 bases and the J gene end by 6 bases; junction bases not matched to a gene: 5. This CDR3 has 14 residues. The CDR3 region has the DNA TGCGCCAGCAGCTGGAGGGACAGGGGGGCCGAGCAGTACTTC. Amino acids: CASSWRDRGAEQYF.

The chain uses TRBV7-2 and TRBJ2-6; 9 bases are a match to TRBD1. V was clipped by 5 bases and J by 4 bases; unmatched bases: 6. CDR1 is SGHTA, CDR2 FQGNSA, per germline. CDR3 length: 16 residues. Written as DNA, the CDR3 is TGTGCCAGCAGCCGCACAGGGGGCGCGGGGGCCAACGTCCTGACTTTC. Residues: CASSRTGGAGANVLTF.

The chain employs TRBV4-3 and TRBJ2-7, with TRBD2 matching 10 bases. The CDR3 runs to 14 residues. The trim removed 4 bases at V and 1 base at J, leaving 1 base unmatched. Germline V gene data show CDR1 as LGHNA and CDR2 as YSLEER. CDR3 protein: CASSRLAGSYEQYF. The CDR3 DNA sequence: TGCGCCAGCAGCCGACTAGCGGGTTCCTACGAGCAGTACTTC.

The table lists this clone with a count of one. The chain combines TRBV6-1 with TRBJ2-5, with TRBD2 as a possible D gene (6 bases). The J call may be incorrect, as the DNA end agrees better with TRBJ2-7. Germline V CDR1 and CDR2: MNHNS, SASEGT. The CDR3 is 13 residues long. The CDR3 loop reads CASSADYSYEQYF. The CDR3 DNA sequence: TGTGCCAGCAGTGCGGACTACTCCTACGAGCAGTACTTC.

CDR3 sequence (DNA): TGTGCCAGCAGCTTACAGGCAGGGGGTTCCGGAGGCTACACCTTC. Protein sequence: CASSLQAGGSGGYTF. The chain is built from TRBV7-2 and TRBJ1-2; TRBD1 agrees at 7 bases. The length of the CDR3 is 15 residues. The V gene's germline CDR1 is SGHTA and CDR2 FQGNSA. Trimming removed 2 bases from V and 8 bases from J; junction bases left unmatched: 11.

This chain uses TRBV9 with TRBJ2-7; 11 bases map to TRBD2. The germline CDR1 and CDR2 sequences are SGDLS and YYNGEE. The CDR3 totals 13 residues. V trimming: 4 bases; J trimming: 7 bases; junction bases outside the gene matches: 4. CDR3 sequence (DNA): TGTGCCAGCAGCCCGAGGACTAGCGGGGAGCAGTACTTC. Residues: CASSPRTSGEQYF.

The chain is built from TRBV4-3 and TRBJ2-3, with 7 bases aligning to TRBD2. J gave up 2 bases and V 3 bases, and 5 bases lay outside the gene matches. Germline CDR1 is LGHNA and CDR2 is YSLEER. The CDR3 extends over 15 amino acids. The DNA of the CDR3 is TGCGCCAGCAGCCAGGAGACTAGCCTCACAGATACGCAGTATTTT. This sequence encodes CASSQETSLTDTQYF.

This chain joins TRBV15 and TRBJ1-1; TRBD1 matches 7 bases. The V gene's germline CDR1 is LNHNV and CDR2 YYDKDF (reference sequence). The V segment lost 0 bases and the J segment 0 bases; nucleotides outside the gene matches: 10. The CDR3 totals 18 residues. The CDR3 bases are TGTGCCACCAGCAGAGATTTTAAGGGGGCCGTTATGAACACTGAAGCTTTCTTT. It codes for CATSRDFKGAVMNTEAFF.

The V gene is TRBV5-4, the J gene TRBJ2-1; 13 bases are a match to TRBD2. With 3 bases clipped from V and 9 bases from J, the junction kept 6 bases outside the gene matches. Germline lookup yields CDR1 SGHNT and CDR2 YYREEE (reference sequence). CDR3 length: 15 amino acids. The CDR3, as DNA: TGTGCCAGCAGCTCAGGACTAGCGGGAGTTAGTGAGCAGTTCTTC. It specifies CASSSGLAGVSEQFF.